This TCR beta chain originates from a study of T cell responses to AZD1222 COVID-19 vaccine (dated by TCRdb to about 2021). With regard to the full study: TCR sequencing was performed for roughly 250 trial participants, of whom around 210 were given two doses of AZD1222 and around 25 were given two doses of MenACWY control vaccine. Enrollment into the trials was organized by age into subgroups of 18-55, 56-69 and 70-plus years, and those subgroups contained roughly 150, 30 and 60 TCR-sequenced participants, respectively.

What the time point label conveys for this sample: baseline before first vaccination. This sample's treatment or condition label indicates: meningococcal conjugate vaccine given as trial control. Samples from vaccinated people were obtained from the UK trials COV001 and COV002, which included a single-blind randomized controlled phase 2/3 trial of AZD1222 (ChAdOx1 nCoV-19) in healthy adults. For TCRbeta chain sequencing, PBMC samples were collected from trial participants at day 0 and at day 28 after the second dose. V and J are truncated by 0 bases and 3 bases respectively, leaving an intervening sequence of 14 bases. As encoded in the germline V gene, CDR1 is WSHSY while CDR2 is SAAADI. Inclusive of the bounding cysteine and phenylalanine, the CDR3 is 16 residues long. Only CDR3 DNA remains: 48 bases, in frame from the first base. In the case of this clone: Its antigen remains undetermined. No base quality values were provided; no much bigger clone lies one nucleotide off.

The CDR3 regions of human TCRbeta chains were subjected to immunosequencing. The study's own analysis went as follows. Repertoire TCRs were matched against a reference library of SARS-CoV-2-specific TCRs generated with the MIRA antigen-specificity platform. Breadth meant the fraction of unique TCRs that were SARS-CoV-2-associated, whereas depth meant the fraction of total T cells that were SARS-CoV-2-associated. Using the MIRA data, every spike-specific TCR was mapped to the spike region that the TCR reacted to and assigned to either a CD4 or a CD8 class. Log10-transformed breadth and depth values were compared by one-way ANOVA with Sidak's multiple comparisons tests. TCRdb holds this immuneACCESS table with in-frame rearrangements only. Some clones are missing; in checked studies, unresolved V genes explain under half, and the rest has no known cause. Clonal size and the V and J genes are those of that table, whereas D and trimming came from the DNA. The sample includes 150,000 to 200,000 clones, with about 90% observed a single time. Clones ranked in the top ten supply less than 3% of the sample.

What the work shows at the level of the full study, not this receptor alone: Because no day 14 peak-response samples were available, the repertoires could be characterized only after the peak T cell response. Vaccine-associated CD4 TCRs spanned the whole spike protein, with dominant responses in regions 160-218 and 743-854. Only five to seven AZD1222 recipients were SARS-CoV-2 seropositive at baseline, limiting conclusions about previously exposed vaccinees. In the small 56-69-year group, the increase in depth fell short of significance, most likely because of low power. Most participants were white British and females outnumbered males, and the authors suggested that clonal diversity may have been underestimated. Spike-specific TCR breadth and depth rose significantly after two AZD1222 doses compared with day 0 and with MenACWY recipients. Nearly half of unique spike-specific TCRs reportedly recognized epitopes outside regions mutated in the B.1.351 and B.1.1.7 variants.

The specimen comprised peripheral blood, sampled on day 0 of MenACWY control vaccination. The V and J genes are TRBV10-2 and TRBJ1-1; a tentative D call is TRBD1 (6 bases match). This TCR was recovered from an adult in good health. The CDR3 protein is CASSESQGRRDTEAFF. The DNA is TGCGCCAGCAGTGAGTCGCAGGGGCGCAGGGACACTGAAGCTTTCTTT.